These T cell receptor beta chains were read from a single sample in a study of blood T cell repertoires in COVID-19. The repertoire was sequenced with immunoSEQ multiplex PCR; TCRdb's copy has only in-frame clones and lacks some. The sample consists of 100,000 or so clones, approximately 82% of them appearing once. The specimen was peripheral blood. These receptors were taken from a man in his 60s with acute or convalescent COVID-19. The CDR3 runs from the conserved cysteine through the conserved F or W. A D gene is named only where the DNA matches it firmly. Expanded clones are given a class, and other clones once, few, many or no size at all.

clone_size	d_call	j_call	v_call	cdr3_nt	cdr3_aa
-	-	TRBJ2-1	TRBV12-3/TRBV12-4	TGTGCCAGCAGTTTAGTGACTTACAATGAGCAGTTCTTC	CASSLVTYNEQFF
-	TRBD1	TRBJ1-2	TRBV27	TGTGCCAGCAGCTACAGGGGGCAAGGCTACACCTTC	CASSYRGQGYTF
once	-	TRBJ2-1	TRBV12-2	TGTGCAAGTCGGGGTAGCGGGAGCTCCTACAATGAGCAGTTCTTC	CASRGSGSSYNEQFF
once	TRBD2	TRBJ2-2	TRBV6-5	TGTGCCAGCATGGTGGGACTAGATCGTCCCGGGGAGCTGTTTTTT	CASMVGLDRPGELFF
few	TRBD1	TRBJ1-5	TRBV5-4	TGTGCCAGCAGCTGGACAGGAAATTATAGCAATCAGCCCCAGCATTTT	CASSWTGNYSNQPQHF
-	-	TRBJ2-5	TRBV7-7	TGTGCTAGCAGCTTAGCATTGGGGGCCCAACAAGAGACCCAGTACTTC	CASSLALGAQQETQYF
-	-	TRBJ1-2	TRBV11-2	TGTGCCAGCAGCCCACTGACAGGACGGGATAACTATGGCTACACCTTC	CASSPLTGRDNYGYTF
-	-	TRBJ1-2	TRBV30	TGTGCCTGGAGTGTAACAGGTCAATATGGCTACACCTTC	CAWSVTGQYGYTF
-	TRBD2	TRBJ2-7	TRBV5-4	TGTGCCAGCAGCCCCGCTAGCGGTTCCTACGAGCAGTACTTC	CASSPASGSYEQYF
-	-	TRBJ1-5	TRBV2	TGTGCCAGCAGTGAAGGCAGAGGCCGATATCAGCCCCAGCATTTT	CASSEGRGRYQPQHF
-	TRBD1	TRBJ1-1	TRBV5-1	TGCGCCAGCAGCTTGGGTTATACAGGGGTATTCAGGAACACTGAAGCTTTCTTT	CASSLGYTGVFRNTEAFF
-	-	TRBJ2-2	TRBV5-1	TGCGCCAGCAGCTTGGATACACCTACCGGGGAGCTGTTTTTT	CASSLDTPTGELFF
-	-	TRBJ2-2	TRBV11-3	TGTGCCAGCAGCTTAGATTCCACAGAGAATTATTGGGCCGGGGAGCTGTTTTTT	CASSLDSTENYWAGELFF
-	-	TRBJ2-2	TRBV4-3	TGCGCCAGCAGCCAAGATGGGGGGACGTACACCGGGGAGCTGTTTTTT	CASSQDGGTYTGELFF
-	TRBD2	TRBJ2-4	TRBV5-1	TGCGCCAGCAGCTCCGGGACTAGCGGAGCCAAAAACATTCAGTACTTC	CASSSGTSGAKNIQYF
few	TRBD2	TRBJ2-1	TRBV7-7	TGTGCCAGCAGCGCGGGACTAGCGGGTCAAAATGAGCAGTTCTTC	CASSAGLAGQNEQFF
-	TRBD1	TRBJ1-1	TRBV19	TGTGCCAGTAGTTTCGGACAGGGAGTGGTAGTCACTGAAGCTTTCTTT	CASSFGQGVVVTEAFF
-	-	TRBJ1-2	TRBV5-4	TGTGCCAGCAGCTTGGAGGCTAGTGCTAACTATGGCTACACCTTC	CASSLEASANYGYTF
-	TRBD1	TRBJ1-2	TRBV3-1/TRBV3-2	TGTGCCAGCAGCCCGACAGGGGACTATGGCTACACCTTC	CASSPTGDYGYTF
-	TRBD2	TRBJ2-5	TRBV5-1	TGCGCCAGCACGGAAGGAGGGGTCCGTACAGCGGGGCCGGGTGGGACCCAGTACTTC	CASTEGGVRTAGPGGTQYF
-	-	TRBJ1-3	TRBV12-3/TRBV12-4	TGTGCCAGCAGTTTGGGGCAGCCCACCATATATTTT	CASSLGQPTIYF
few	-	TRBJ2-6	TRBV27	TGTGCCAGCAGTTTAACCGGGACACCCGTCTCTGGGGCCAACGTCCTGACTTTC	CASSLTGTPVSGANVLTF
-	-	TRBJ1-2	TRBV7-9	TGTGCCAGCAGCTCCTCCCGGGACACCTCAAACTATGGCTACACCTTC	CASSSSRDTSNYGYTF
-	-	TRBJ2-2	TRBV30	TGTGCCTGGAGTATTGTTTCGGGGTTGCCCGGGGAGCTGTTTTTT	CAWSIVSGLPGELFF
-	TRBD2	TRBJ2-2	TRBV5-4	TGTGCCAGCAGCCCGCCTAGCGGGGGGGAACCCGGGGAGCTGTTTTTT	CASSPPSGGEPGELFF
-	-	TRBJ1-1	TRBV5-1	TGCGCCAGCAGCCCGGGGGAGGTGGGGACTGAAGCTTTCTTT	CASSPGEVGTEAFF
few	-	TRBJ1-1	TRBV5-1	TGCGCCAGCAGACGACAGGATGAAGCTTTCTTT	CASRRQDEAFF
few	-	TRBJ1-2	TRBV7-8	TGTGCCAGCAGCCTACCTCTTCGACTTTTTTCTGGCTACACCTTC	CASSLPLRLFSGYTF
once	-	TRBJ2-1	TRBV19	TGTGCCACAATGACTCCCTACGGGGAGCAGTTCTTC	CATMTPYGEQFF
-	-	TRBJ1-1	TRBV19	TGTGCCAGTAGTCCACAGGGTGAGTGGGACACTGAAGCTTTCTTT	CASSPQGEWDTEAFF
once	TRBD1	TRBJ2-1	TRBV30	TGTGCCTGGAGGGGAACAGGGGTTGGATACAATGAGCAGTTCTTC	CAWRGTGVGYNEQFF
-	-	TRBJ2-5	TRBV11-3	TGTGCCAGCAGCTTAATTGTTTCAGGGGCTCAGGAGACCCAGTACTTC	CASSLIVSGAQETQYF
-	-	TRBJ1-2	TRBV11-2	TGTGCCAGCAGCCCCTCACCCGAGGGCGGCGCCTTC	CASSPSPEGGAF
-	TRBD1	TRBJ1-1	TRBV4-1	TGCGCCAGCAGCCAAGCACAGGGGGCTATGAACACTGAAGCTTTCTTT	CASSQAQGAMNTEAFF
-	TRBD1	TRBJ1-2	TRBV3-1/TRBV3-2	TGTGCCAGCAGCCAAACCGGGACAGGGGGTTATGGCTACACCTTC	CASSQTGTGGYGYTF
once	-	TRBJ1-5	TRBV19	TGTGCCAGTAGCCCAAACTGGGGCAATGGGGATCAGCCCCAGCATTTT	CASSPNWGNGDQPQHF
-	-	TRBJ2-1	TRBV9	TGTGCCAGCAGCCCACGGGACTCTCGTTTCAATGAGCAGTTCTTC	CASSPRDSRFNEQFF
-	TRBD1	TRBJ1-5	TRBV27	TGTGCCAGCAAAAAGGGACAGGGCGATCAGCCCCAGCATTTT	CASKKGQGDQPQHF
once	-	TRBJ1-3	TRBV6-1	TGTGCCAGCAGTGATGAGAGACTAGGAGCAAGCTCTGGAAACACCATATATTTT	CASSDERLGASSGNTIYF
-	TRBD2	TRBJ2-3	TRBV13	TGTGCCAGCAGCTTTGGGGCTAGCGGGTCAGATACGCAGTATTTT	CASSFGASGSDTQYF
-	TRBD1	TRBJ2-7	TRBV29-1	TGCAGCGTCTGGGACAGCTACGAGCAGTACTTC	CSVWDSYEQYF
once	-	TRBJ2-2	TRBV5-1	TGCGCCAGCAGCCCGGGACTGTTGAACACCGGGGAGCTGTTTTTT	CASSPGLLNTGELFF
once	-	TRBJ1-6	TRBV7-8	TGTGCCAGCAGCTCACGTAGCTCCTATAATTCACCCCTCCACTTT	CASSSRSSYNSPLHF
-	-	TRBJ1-1	TRBV6-4	TGTGCCAGCAGTGACTCGGACAGTAGGCGAGCTTTCTTT	CASSDSDSRRAFF
-	TRBD2	TRBJ2-1	TRBV5-1	TGCGCCAGCAGCGCGGGACTAGCGGGCAACAATGAGCAGTTCTTC	CASSAGLAGNNEQFF
once	TRBD1	TRBJ1-3	TRBV3-1/TRBV3-2	TGTGCCAGCAGGTTGAGGGGGCCTGGAAACACCATATATTTT	CASRLRGPGNTIYF
-	-	TRBJ2-1	TRBV2	TGTGCCACAGCGGAGACCTTTTACAATGAGCAGTTCTTC	CATAETFYNEQFF
-	-	TRBJ2-1	TRBV9	TGTGCCAGCAGCGTCGGACCGGGAGTTACCAATGAGCAGTTCTTC	CASSVGPGVTNEQFF
many	TRBD1	TRBJ1-5	TRBV2	TGTGCCAGCCAGAGGGACAGAATCAATCAGCCCCAGCATTTT	CASQRDRINQPQHF
-	-	TRBJ1-5	TRBV6-5	TGTGCCAGCAGCATCCGCAGGGGCCGAGAGCAGCCCCAGCATTTT	CASSIRRGREQPQHF
-	-	TRBJ1-6	TRBV19	TGTGCCAGTAGTATCAGGGGACAAGCTAATTCACCCCTCCACTTT	CASSIRGQANSPLHF
-	TRBD1	TRBJ1-5	TRBV5-1	TGCGCCAGCAGCTTGGAAGGGGGCGCGAGCCCCCAGCATTTT	CASSLEGGASPQHF
few	TRBD1	TRBJ1-6	TRBV27	TGTGCCAGCAGTACGGGACAGGGTGTATATTCACCCCTCCACTTT	CASSTGQGVYSPLHF
-	TRBD1	TRBJ1-2	TRBV25-1	TGTGCCAGCAGTGAAGGCGACAGGGGTTGCTTC	CASSEGDRGCF